This T cell receptor beta chain derives from a study of CD8 T cells in Susac syndrome. The sequenced target, TCR beta, came from blood CD8+ and CD4+ T cells. The multiple sclerosis control cohort comprised treatment-naive individuals presenting with stable or active relapsing-remitting disease. The TEMRA cells underwent FACS enrichment, while the CD8+ and CD4+ T cells underwent negative isolation. CDR1 SEHNR and CDR2 FQNEAQ come from the germline V gene (reference sequence). The CDR3 covers 14 residues. J gave up 7 bases and V 8 bases, and 10 bases lay outside the gene matches. It was with random hexamers that 0.5 to 1 ug RNA was reverse transcribed. Across 54 Vbeta and 13 Jbeta, immunoSEQ multiplex PCR amplified TCR beta CDR3. TCRdb ran MiXCR on the immunoSEQ multiplex PCR reads and lists one entry per CDR3 protein. The sample includes 200,000 to 250,000 distinct CDR3 sequences, about 94% seen only once; the top ten take around 0.15%.

The sequence derives from a human donor with multiple sclerosis. The chain links TRBV7-9 to TRBJ2-1; TRBD2 agrees at 8 bases. The sequenced sample was CD8+ T cells from PBMCs. The DNA for the CDR3 is TGTGCCAGCGGGGGAGGCGGGGGGCGGAATGAGCAGTTCTTC. It specifies CASGGGGGRNEQFF. The entire variable domain, with the rest obtained from reference TRBV7-9 and TRBJ2-1, is as follows: DTGVSQNPRHKITKRGQNVTFRCDPISEHNRLYWYRQTLGQGPEFLTYFQNEAQLEKSRLLSDRFSAERPKGSFSTLEIQRTEQGDSAMYLCASGGGGGRNEQFFGPGTRLTVL.